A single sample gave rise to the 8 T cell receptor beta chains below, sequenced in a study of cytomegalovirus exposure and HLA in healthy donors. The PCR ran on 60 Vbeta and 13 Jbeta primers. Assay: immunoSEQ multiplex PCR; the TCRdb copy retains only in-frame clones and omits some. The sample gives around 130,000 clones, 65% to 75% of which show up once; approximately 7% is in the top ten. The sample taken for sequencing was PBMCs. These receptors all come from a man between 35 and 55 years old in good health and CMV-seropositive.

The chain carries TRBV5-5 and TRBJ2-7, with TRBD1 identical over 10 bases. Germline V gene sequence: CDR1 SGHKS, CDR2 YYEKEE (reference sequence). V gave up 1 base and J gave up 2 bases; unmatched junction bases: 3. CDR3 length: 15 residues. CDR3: CASSLTGQGAYEQYF. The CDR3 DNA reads TGTGCCAGCAGCTTGACCGGACAGGGGGCCTACGAGCAGTACTTC.

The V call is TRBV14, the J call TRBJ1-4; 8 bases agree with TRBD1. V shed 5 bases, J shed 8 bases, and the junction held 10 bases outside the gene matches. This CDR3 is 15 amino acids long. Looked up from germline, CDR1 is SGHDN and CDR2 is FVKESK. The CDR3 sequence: CASSFGQGLNEKLFF. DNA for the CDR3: TGTGCCAGCAGCTTTGGACAGGGCTTAAACGAAAAACTGTTTTTT.

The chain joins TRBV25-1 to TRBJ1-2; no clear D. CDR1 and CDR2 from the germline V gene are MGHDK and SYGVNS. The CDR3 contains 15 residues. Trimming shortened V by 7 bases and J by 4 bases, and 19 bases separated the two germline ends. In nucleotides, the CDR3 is TGTGCCAGCATGGGCCGCTGGGAGGGCCTCTATGGCTACACCTTC. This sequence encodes CASMGRWEGLYGYTF.

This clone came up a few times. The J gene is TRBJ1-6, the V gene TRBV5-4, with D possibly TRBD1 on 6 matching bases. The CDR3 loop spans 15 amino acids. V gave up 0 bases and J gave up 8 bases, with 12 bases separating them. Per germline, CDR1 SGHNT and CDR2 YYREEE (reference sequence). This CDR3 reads CASSLEGRGYSPLHF. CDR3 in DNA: TGTGCCAGCAGCTTGGAGGGCAGGGGTTATTCACCCCTCCACTTT.

The DNA of the CDR3 is TGTGCCAGCAGCCCCCGGGACAGAAGGGTTGAGCAGTTCTTC. This codes for CASSPRDRRVEQFF. This chain connects TRBV7-2 to TRBJ2-1; 7 bases fit TRBD1. This CDR3 contains 14 residues. Germline V gene lookup returns CDR1 SGHTA and CDR2 FQGNSA. With 5 bases clipped from V and 9 bases from J, the junction kept 10 bases outside the gene matches. The whole variable domain, remainder taken from reference TRBV7-2 and TRBJ2-1, is GAGVSQSPSNKVTEKGKDVELRCDPISGHTALYWYRQSLGQGLEFLIYFQGNSAPDKSGLPSDRFSAERTGGSVSTLTIQRTQQEDSAVYLCASSPRDRRVEQFFGPGTRLTVL.

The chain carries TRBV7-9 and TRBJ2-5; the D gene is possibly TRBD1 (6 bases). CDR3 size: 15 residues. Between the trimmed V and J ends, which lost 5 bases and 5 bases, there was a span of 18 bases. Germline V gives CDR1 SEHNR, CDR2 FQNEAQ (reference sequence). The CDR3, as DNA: TGTGCCAGCAGCCAATCATCCGGGACAAGGGAGACCCAGTACTTC. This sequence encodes CASSQSSGTRETQYF.

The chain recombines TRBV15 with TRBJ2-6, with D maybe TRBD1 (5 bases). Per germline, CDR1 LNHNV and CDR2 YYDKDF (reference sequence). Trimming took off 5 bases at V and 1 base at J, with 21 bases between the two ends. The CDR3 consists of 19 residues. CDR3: CATSWGLSRAISGANVLTF. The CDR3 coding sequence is TGTGCCACCAGCTGGGGCCTTAGTCGGGCTATTTCTGGGGCCAACGTCCTGACTTTC.

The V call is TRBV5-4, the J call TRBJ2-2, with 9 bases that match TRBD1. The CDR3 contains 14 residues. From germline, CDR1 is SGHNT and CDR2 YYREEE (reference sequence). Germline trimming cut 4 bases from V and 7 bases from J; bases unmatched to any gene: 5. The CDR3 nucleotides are TGTGCCAGCAGCGCGCGGACAGGGGTCGGGGAGCTGTTTTTT. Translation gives CASSARTGVGELFF. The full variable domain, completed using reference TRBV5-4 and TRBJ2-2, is ETGVTQSPTHLIKTRGQQVTLRCSSQSGHNTVSWYQQALGQGPQFIFQYYREEENGRGNFPPRFSGLQFPNYSSELNVNALELDDSALYLCASSARTGVGELFFGEGSRLTVL.